The sequence of this T cell receptor (beta chain) was determined in a study of T cell responses to AZD1222 COVID-19 vaccine. General study findings and limits: Repertoires were sampled only after the peak T cell response.

Measured with immunoSEQ multiplex PCR; TCRdb has only the in-frame clones, and not every one. The table shows around 85,000 clones, with 65% to 90% occurring only once. Germline V gene data show CDR1 as KGHSH and CDR2 as LQKENI. Deletions cut 6 bases from V and 0 bases from J, with 9 bases between. This CDR3 has 15 amino acids. Concerning this clone itself: Its antigen remains unknown. Other DNA sequences in this sample translate to the same CDR3.

This TCR was recovered from an adult in good health. This specimen was peripheral blood, taken on day 0 of AZD1222 vaccination. The chain uses TRBV18 and TRBJ2-6, with D uncertain. The CDR3 DNA is TGTGCCAGCTCTCCCGTAAGCTCTGGGGCCAACGTCCTGACTTTC. As protein: CASSPVSSGANVLTF.